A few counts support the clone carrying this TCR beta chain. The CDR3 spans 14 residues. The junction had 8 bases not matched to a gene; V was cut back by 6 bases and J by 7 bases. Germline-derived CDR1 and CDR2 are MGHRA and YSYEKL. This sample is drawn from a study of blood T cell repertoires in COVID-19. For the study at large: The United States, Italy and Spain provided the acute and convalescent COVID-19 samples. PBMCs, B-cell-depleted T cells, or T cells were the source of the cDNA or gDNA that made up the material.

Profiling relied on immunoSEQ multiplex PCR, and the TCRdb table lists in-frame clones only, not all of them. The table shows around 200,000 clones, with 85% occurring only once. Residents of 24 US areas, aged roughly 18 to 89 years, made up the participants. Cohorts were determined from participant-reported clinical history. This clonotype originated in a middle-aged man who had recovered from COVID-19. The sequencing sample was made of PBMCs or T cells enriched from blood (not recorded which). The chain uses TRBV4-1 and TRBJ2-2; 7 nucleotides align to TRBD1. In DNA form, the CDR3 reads TGCGCCAGCAGTTTAGTACAGGGGAACGGGGAGCTGTTTTTT. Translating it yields CASSLVQGNGELFF.